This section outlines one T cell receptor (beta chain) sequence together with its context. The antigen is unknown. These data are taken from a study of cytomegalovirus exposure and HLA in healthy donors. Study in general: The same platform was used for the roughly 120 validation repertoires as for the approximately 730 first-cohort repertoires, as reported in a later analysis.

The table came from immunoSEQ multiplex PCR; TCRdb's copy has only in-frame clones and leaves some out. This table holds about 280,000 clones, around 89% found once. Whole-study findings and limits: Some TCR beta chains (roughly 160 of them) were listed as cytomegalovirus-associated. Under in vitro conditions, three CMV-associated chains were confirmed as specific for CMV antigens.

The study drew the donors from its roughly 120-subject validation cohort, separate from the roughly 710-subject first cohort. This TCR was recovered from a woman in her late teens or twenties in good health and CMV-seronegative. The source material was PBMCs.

The CDR3 nucleotides are TGTGCCAGCAGACAAAACCCCGTGGTGCAAGTTTACAATGAGCAGTTCTTC. Translating it yields CASRQNPVVQVYNEQFF. This chain joins TRBV11-2 and TRBJ2-1, with unresolved D. The germline gives CDR1 SGHAT, CDR2 FQNNGV. This CDR3 contains 17 residues. Trimming cost V 6 bases and J 4 bases, with 22 bases left between them.